These 4 T cell receptor beta chains originate from one sample sequenced in a study of blood T cell repertoires in COVID-19. TCRdb's table, derived via immunoSEQ multiplex PCR, lists solely in-frame clones and lacks some. The sample yields approximately 120,000 clones, 88% seen once. The sequenced sample was peripheral blood. The receptors were sampled from a human donor in a cohort sampled during active COVID-19.

This clone came up a few times. CDR3 sequence (DNA): TGCGCCAGCAGCCAAGACCCCCGGGACTTTTACGACGAGCAGTACTTC. Translation: CASSQDPRDFYDEQYF. The chain recombines TRBV4-1 with TRBJ2-7; possibly TRBD2 for D (6 bases). This CDR3 spans 16 amino acids. V was shortened by 0 bases and J by 5 bases, with 17 bases between the two germline ends. Germline V gene data show CDR1 as MGHRA and CDR2 as YSYEKL.

As for this clone: Other DNA sequences from this sample encode an identical CDR3 as well. The chain combines TRBV15 with TRBJ2-1; 7 bases are a match to TRBD1. The ends lost 5 bases at V and 2 bases at J; junction bases unmatched: 6. CDR3 length: 15 residues. Germline V gene sequence: CDR1 LNHNV, CDR2 YYDKDF (reference sequence). The CDR3 loop reads CATSGRDSTYNEQFF. The CDR3 bases are TGTGCCACCAGCGGCCGGGACAGCACCTACAATGAGCAGTTCTTC.

The rearrangement uses TRBV7-8 and TRBJ2-3, with a tentative D call TRBD2 (5 bases). The germline CDR1 and CDR2 sequences are SGHVS and FQNEAQ. The CDR3 covers 15 residues. V was clipped by 6 bases and J by 0 bases, with 13 bases between them. As DNA, the CDR3 is TGTGCCAGCAGTAGCCTCCCGGGGAGCACAGATACGCAGTATTTT. This sequence encodes CASSSLPGSTDTQYF.

The chain employs TRBV7-2 and TRBJ2-1; 10 bases align to TRBD2. Germline V gene sequence: CDR1 SGHTA, CDR2 FQGNSA. With 3 bases clipped from V and 15 bases from J, the junction kept 8 bases outside the gene matches. The CDR3 loop spans 13 amino acids. This chain's CDR3 is CASSFPSGSWWFF. In DNA form, the CDR3 reads TGTGCCAGCAGCTTTCCTAGCGGGAGTTGGTGGTTCTTC.